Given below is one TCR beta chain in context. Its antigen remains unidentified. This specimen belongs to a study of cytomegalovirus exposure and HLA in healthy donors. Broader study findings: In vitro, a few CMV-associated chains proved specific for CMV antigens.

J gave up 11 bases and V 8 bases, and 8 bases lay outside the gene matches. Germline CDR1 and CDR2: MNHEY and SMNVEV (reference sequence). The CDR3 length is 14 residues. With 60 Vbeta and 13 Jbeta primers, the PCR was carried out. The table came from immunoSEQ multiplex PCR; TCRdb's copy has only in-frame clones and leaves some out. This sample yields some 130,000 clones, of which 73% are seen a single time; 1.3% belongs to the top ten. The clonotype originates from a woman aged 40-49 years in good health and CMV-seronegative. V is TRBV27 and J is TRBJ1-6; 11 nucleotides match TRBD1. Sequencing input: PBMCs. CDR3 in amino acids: CASGQGAVGAPLHF. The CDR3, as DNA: TGTGCCAGCGGACAGGGGGCGGTTGGAGCACCCCTCCACTTT.